This T cell receptor beta chain was sequenced for a study of shared clonotypes between healthy human individuals. The study's findings and limits: It was observed that 5% to 6% of naive CD4 clonotypes were shared across a handful of donors. Clonotypes shared by all four donors outscored non-shared clonotypes in generation probability. Sequencing depth was expected to affect clonotype sharing among donors.

Regarding this clone: Its antigen is unidentified.

V was clipped by 10 bases and J by 2 bases, with 16 bases between them. CDR3 length: 14 residues. Per the germline V gene, CDR1 is SGHAT and CDR2 is FQNNGV. Per the original methods: In the immunoSEQ data, sequences were junction-only and lacked quality scores, so filtering differed. Assay: immunoSEQ multiplex PCR; the TCRdb copy retains only in-frame clones and omits some. That table is the source of V, J and clone size, and D and trimming were worked out from the DNA. The sample lists around 1,900,000 clones; just over 90% were seen once. CD45RO-negative, CCR7-selected cells formed the naive CD8 fraction, which excluded terminally differentiated effector memory CD45RA+ cells.

The receptor comes from a man aged 18 to 29 in good health. Some clones in this sample may be carry-over from other donors' samples. Sample: naive CD8+ T cells from PBMCs. This rearrangement joins TRBV11-2 to TRBJ2-3; D possibly corresponds to TRBD2 (5 bases). The CDR3 protein is CATHLAGPTDTQYF. The CDR3 region has the DNA TGTGCCACCCATCTGGCGGGCCCCACAGATACGCAGTATTTT.